This T cell receptor beta chain came from a study of cytomegalovirus exposure and HLA in healthy donors. Study results and caveats: Later work associated roughly 17,000 TCR beta sequences with HLA alleles at 0.05 false discovery rate. Among the CMV-associated chains, three were confirmed in vitro as specific for CMV antigens.

The CDR3 spans 11 residues. The germline V gene encodes CDR1 MNHEY and CDR2 SMNVEV (reference sequence). The ends were cut back, 5 bases at V and 8 bases at J, with 9 bases in the middle. For this clone: The antigen is not known.

The PCR used 60 Vbeta and 13 Jbeta primers. Under the authors' procedure: A later analysis counted about 80 million unique TCR beta chains, some 12 million shared. The table came from immunoSEQ multiplex PCR; TCRdb's copy has only in-frame clones and leaves some out. That table is the source of V, J and clone size, and D and trimming were worked out from the DNA. Of roughly 130,000 clones listed, 80% are singletons. The clonotype originates from a male donor in good health and CMV-seronegative. Material for sequencing was PBMCs. The rearrangement joins TRBV27 to TRBJ1-2; D remains ambiguous. The CDR3 DNA reads TGTGCCAGCAGTCCCGGTAGCGGCTACACCTTC. Translation: CASSPGSGYTF.